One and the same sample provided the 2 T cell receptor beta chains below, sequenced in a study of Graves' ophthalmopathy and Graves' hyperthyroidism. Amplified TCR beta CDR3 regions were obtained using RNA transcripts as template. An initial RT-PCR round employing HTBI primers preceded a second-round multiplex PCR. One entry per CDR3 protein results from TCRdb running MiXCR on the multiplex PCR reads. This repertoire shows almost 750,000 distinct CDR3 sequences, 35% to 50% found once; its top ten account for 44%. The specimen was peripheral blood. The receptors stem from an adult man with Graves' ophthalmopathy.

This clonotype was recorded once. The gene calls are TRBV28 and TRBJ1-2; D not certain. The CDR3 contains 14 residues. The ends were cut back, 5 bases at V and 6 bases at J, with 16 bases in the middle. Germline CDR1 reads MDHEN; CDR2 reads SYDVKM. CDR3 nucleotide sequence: TGTGCCAGCAGTACCGCGGGAGGAACGCATGGCTACACCTTC. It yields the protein CASSTAGGTHGYTF.

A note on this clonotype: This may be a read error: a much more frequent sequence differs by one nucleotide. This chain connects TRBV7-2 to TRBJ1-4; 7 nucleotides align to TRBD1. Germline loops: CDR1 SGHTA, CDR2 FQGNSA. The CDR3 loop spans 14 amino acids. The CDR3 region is CAGSQQGSNEKLFF. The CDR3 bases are TGTGCCGGCAGCCAACAGGGGTCTAATGAAAAACTGTTTTTT. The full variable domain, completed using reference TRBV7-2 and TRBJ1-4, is GAGVSQSPSNKVTEKGKDVELRCDPISGHTALYWYRQSLGQGLEFLIYFQGNSAPDKSGLPSDRFSAERTGGSVSTLTIQRTQQEDSAVYLCAGSQQGSNEKLFFGSGTQLSVL.